This TCR beta chain was recorded in a study of esophageal squamous cell carcinoma under preoperative chemotherapy. Background on the study: Both tumor-infiltrating lymphocytes and peripheral blood T cells were profiled. Study-wide findings and caveats: Peripheral T cells migrating into the tumor appeared to partly supply post-treatment tumor-infiltrating lymphocytes.

This clonotype was counted only a few times. No antigen is known for it. Germline-derived CDR1 and CDR2 are KGHDR and SFDVKD. Trimming took off 5 bases at V and 2 bases at J, with 17 bases between the two ends. The CDR3 runs to 16 residues. TCRdb ran MiXCR on the PCR reads and lists one entry per CDR3 protein. The repertoire consists of fewer than 40,000 distinct CDR3 sequences, with roughly 48% occurring once and the leading ten covering around 12%. Time point here: before preoperative PTX-NDP chemotherapy. V and J are TRBV24-1 and TRBJ2-5; D perhaps matches TRBD2 (7 bases). The TCR comes from a human donor with esophageal squamous cell carcinoma. The donor label of this sample is uncertain. The sample was acquired from a patient given preoperative chemotherapy. The DNA of the CDR3 is TGTGCCACCAGTGCGTCCACGCGGGGGACACAAGAGACCCAGTACTTC. Translated, it gives CATSASTRGTQETQYF.